The text below deals with one TCR beta chain. Antigen unknown. The sample comes from a study of graft-versus-host responses after intestinal transplantation. Study-wide background: Transplants given to recipients were multivisceral, liver-intestinal, or isolated intestinal. Anti-thymocyte globulin was used for induction in all recipients, who then took tacrolimus and steroids for 2 to 4 years. Study outcomes and limitations: Marrow from the recipient contained GvH clones, some of which had appeared first in ileum or blood. High graft-versus-host to host-versus-graft clonal ratios were found in allografts of patients who had graft-donor T cell macrochimerism.

The CDR3 consists of 14 residues. CDR1 and CDR2 from the germline V gene are MGHRA and YSYEKL. V lost 4 bases to trimming and J lost 7 bases; unmatched junction nucleotides: 8. Repertoires were generated with immunoSEQ multiplex PCR, while TCRdb's copy carries only in-frame clones and drops some. The table records fewer than 110,000 clones, roughly 93% of them present only once. The chain uses TRBV4-1 and TRBJ2-7, with TRBD1 matching 9 bases. The TCR originated in a human donor who received an intestinal transplant. Material: unstimulated CD8+ T cells sorted from spleen or lymph node cells, obtained before intestinal transplant. CDR3 in amino acids: CASSLTDRGIEQYF. The CDR3 nucleotides read TGCGCCAGCAGCCTGACCGACAGGGGGATAGAGCAGTACTTC.